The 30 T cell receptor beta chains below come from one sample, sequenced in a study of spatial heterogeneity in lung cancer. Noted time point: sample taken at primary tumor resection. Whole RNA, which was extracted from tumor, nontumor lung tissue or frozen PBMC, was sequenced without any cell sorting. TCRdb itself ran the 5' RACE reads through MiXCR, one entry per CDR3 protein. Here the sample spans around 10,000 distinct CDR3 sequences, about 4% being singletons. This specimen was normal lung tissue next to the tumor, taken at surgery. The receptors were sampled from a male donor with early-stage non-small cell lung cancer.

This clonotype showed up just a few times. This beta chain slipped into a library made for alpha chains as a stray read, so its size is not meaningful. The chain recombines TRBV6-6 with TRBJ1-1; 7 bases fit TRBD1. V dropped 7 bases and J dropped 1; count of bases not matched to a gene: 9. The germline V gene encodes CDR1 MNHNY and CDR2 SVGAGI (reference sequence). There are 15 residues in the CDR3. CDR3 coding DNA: TGTGCCAGCACCCCCCCGACAGGGACGAACACTGAAGCTTTCTTT. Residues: CASTPPTGTNTEAFF.

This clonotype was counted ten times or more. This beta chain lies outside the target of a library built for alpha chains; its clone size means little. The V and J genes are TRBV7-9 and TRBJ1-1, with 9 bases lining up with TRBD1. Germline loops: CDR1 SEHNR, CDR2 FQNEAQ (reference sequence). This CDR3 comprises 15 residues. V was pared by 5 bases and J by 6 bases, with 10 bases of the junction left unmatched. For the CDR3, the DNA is TGTGCCAGCAGCAAACCGGGACAGGGAGTCGCTGAAGCTTTCTTT. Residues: CASSKPGQGVAEAFF.

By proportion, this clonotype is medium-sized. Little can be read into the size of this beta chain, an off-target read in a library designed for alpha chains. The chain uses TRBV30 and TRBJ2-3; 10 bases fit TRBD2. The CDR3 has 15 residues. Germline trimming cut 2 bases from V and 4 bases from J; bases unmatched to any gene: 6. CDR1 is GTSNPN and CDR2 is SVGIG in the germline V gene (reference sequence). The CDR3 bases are TGTGCCTGGAGTCCCGGGACTAGCGCGGCAGATACGCAGTATTTT. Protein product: CAWSPGTSAADTQYF.

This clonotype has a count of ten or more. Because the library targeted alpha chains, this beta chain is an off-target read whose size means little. The CDR3 sequence: CASSVGSSTEAFF. The CDR3, as DNA: TGTGCCAGCAGCGTAGGTAGCTCCACTGAAGCTTTCTTT. V and J are TRBV9 and TRBJ1-1; D unresolved. V lost 0 bases to trimming and J lost 4 bases, with 7 bases between them. CDR3 length: 13 residues. Germline CDR1 is SGDLS and CDR2 is YYNGEE.

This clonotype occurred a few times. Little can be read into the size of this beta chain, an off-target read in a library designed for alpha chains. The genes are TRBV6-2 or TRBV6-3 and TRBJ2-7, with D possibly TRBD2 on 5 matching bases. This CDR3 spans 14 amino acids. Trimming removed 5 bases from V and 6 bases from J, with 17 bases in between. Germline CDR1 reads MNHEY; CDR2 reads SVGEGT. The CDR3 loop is CASSHLGPRGEQYF. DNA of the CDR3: TGTGCCAGCAGTCACCTTGGGCCTCGGGGCGAGCAGTACTTC.

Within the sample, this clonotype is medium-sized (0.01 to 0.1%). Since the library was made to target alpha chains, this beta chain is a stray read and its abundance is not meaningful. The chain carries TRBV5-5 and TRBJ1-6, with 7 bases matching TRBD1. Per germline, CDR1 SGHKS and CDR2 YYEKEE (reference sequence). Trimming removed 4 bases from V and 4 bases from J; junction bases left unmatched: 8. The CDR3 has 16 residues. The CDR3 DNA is TGTGCCAGCAGCCCTACAGGGGCAGGATATAATTCACCCCTCCACTTT. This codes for CASSPTGAGYNSPLHF.

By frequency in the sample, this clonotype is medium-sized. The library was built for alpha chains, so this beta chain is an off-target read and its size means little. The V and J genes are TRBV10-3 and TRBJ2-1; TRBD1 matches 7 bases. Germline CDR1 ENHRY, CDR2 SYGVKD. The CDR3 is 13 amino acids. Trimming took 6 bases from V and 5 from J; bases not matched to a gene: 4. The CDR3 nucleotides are TGTGCCATCAGCTTTGGACAGGACAATGAGCAGTTCTTC. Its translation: CAISFGQDNEQFF.

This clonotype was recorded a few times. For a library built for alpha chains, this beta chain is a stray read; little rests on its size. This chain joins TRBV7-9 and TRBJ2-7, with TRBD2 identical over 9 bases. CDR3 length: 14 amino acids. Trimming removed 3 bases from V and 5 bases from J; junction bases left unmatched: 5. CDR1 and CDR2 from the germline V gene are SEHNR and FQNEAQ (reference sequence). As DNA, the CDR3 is TGTGCCAGCAGCTTGGGCGGGAGGGCCAACGAGCAGTACTTC. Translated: CASSLGGRANEQYF.

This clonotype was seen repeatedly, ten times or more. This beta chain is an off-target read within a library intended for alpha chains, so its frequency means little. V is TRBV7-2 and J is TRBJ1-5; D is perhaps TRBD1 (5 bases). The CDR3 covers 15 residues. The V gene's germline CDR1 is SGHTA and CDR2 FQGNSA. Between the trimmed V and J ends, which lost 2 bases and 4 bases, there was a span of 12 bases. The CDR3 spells CASSLKGIGNQPQHF. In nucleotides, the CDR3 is TGTGCCAGCAGCTTAAAGGGGATAGGGAATCAGCCCCAGCATTTT.

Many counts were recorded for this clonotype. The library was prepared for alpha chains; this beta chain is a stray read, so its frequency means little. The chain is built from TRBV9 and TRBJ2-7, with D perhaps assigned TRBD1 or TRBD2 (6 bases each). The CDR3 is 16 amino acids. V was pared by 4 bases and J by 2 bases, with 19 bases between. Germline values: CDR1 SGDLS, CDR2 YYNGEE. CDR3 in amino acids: CASSLFPGALPYEQYF. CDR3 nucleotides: TGTGCCAGCAGCCTCTTTCCGGGGGCCCTTCCCTACGAGCAGTACTTC.

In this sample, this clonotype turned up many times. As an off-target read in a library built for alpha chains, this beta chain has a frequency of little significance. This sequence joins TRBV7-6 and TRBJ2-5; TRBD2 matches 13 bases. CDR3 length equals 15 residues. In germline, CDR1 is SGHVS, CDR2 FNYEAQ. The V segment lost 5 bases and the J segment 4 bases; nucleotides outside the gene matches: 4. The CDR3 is CASSPRTSGRETQYF. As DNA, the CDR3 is TGTGCCAGCAGCCCAAGGACTAGCGGGAGAGAGACCCAGTACTTC.

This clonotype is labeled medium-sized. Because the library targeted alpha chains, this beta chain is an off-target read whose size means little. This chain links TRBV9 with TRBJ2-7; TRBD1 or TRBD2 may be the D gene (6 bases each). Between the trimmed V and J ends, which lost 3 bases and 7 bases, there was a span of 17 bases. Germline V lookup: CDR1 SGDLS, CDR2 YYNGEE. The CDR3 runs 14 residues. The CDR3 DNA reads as TGTGCCAGCAGCGCAGAGGGGGGCATTACGGAGCAGTACTTC. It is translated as CASSAEGGITEQYF.

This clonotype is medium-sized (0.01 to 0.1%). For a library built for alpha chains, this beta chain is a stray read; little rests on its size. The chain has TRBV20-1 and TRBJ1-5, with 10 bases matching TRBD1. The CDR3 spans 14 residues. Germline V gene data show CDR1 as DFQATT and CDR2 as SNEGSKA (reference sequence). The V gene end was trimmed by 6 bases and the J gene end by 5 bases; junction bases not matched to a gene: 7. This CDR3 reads CSAPGTGDYQPQHF. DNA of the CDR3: TGCAGTGCCCCCGGGACAGGGGACTATCAGCCCCAGCATTTT.

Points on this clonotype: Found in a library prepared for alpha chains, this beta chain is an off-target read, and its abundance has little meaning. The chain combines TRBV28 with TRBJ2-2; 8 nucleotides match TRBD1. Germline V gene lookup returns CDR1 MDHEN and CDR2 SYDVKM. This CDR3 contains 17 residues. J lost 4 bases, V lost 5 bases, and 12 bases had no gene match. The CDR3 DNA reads TGTGCCAGCAGTCCTATTCTGACAGGGGCGTTCACCGGGGAGCTGTTTTTT. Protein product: CASSPILTGAFTGELFF.

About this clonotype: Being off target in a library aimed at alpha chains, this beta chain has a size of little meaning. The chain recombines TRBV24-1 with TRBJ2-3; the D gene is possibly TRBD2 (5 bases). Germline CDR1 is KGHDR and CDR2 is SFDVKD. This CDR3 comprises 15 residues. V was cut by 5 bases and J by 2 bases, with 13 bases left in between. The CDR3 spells CATSGAETLTDTQYF. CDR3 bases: TGTGCCACCAGTGGAGCGGAAACCCTCACAGATACGCAGTATTTT.

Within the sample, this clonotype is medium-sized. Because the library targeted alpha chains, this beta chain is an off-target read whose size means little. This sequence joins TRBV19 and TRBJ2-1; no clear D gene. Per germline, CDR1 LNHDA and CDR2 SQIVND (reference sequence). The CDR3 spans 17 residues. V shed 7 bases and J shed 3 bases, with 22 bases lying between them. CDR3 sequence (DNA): TGTGCCAGTACCTCAACGGTTGCCAGCGCTATCTACAATGAGCAGTTCTTC. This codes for CASTSTVASAIYNEQFF.

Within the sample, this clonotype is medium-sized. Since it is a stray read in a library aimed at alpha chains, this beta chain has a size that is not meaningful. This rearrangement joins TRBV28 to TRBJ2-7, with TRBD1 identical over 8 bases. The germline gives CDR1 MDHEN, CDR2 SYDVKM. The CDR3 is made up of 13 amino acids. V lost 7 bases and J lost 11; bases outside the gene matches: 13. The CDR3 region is CASTIPGTGSKYF. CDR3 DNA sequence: TGTGCCAGCACCATACCCGGGACAGGTAGTAAGTACTTC.

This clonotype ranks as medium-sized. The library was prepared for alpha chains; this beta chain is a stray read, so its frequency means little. CDR3 region: CASSTPTGRRLNEQFF. In nucleotides, the CDR3 is TGTGCCAGCAGTACCCCGACAGGGAGGCGATTAAATGAGCAGTTCTTC. The chain uses TRBV27 and TRBJ2-1, with TRBD1 as a possible D gene (7 bases). Trimming pared 5 bases from V and 7 bases from J, leaving 21 bases between. This CDR3 spans 16 amino acids. Germline assignment: CDR1 MNHEY and CDR2 SMNVEV (reference sequence).

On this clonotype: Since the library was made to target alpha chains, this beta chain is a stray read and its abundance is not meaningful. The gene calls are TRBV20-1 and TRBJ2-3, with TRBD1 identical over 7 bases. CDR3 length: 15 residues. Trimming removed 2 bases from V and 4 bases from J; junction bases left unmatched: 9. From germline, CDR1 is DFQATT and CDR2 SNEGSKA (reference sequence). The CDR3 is CSARRGDREADTQYF. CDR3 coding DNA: TGCAGTGCTAGAAGAGGGGACAGAGAGGCAGATACGCAGTATTTT.

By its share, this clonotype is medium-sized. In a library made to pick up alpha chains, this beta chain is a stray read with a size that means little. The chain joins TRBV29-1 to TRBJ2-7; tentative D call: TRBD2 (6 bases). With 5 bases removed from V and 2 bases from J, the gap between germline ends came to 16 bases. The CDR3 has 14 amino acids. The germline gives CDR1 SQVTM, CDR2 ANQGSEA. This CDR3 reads CSVFDAGMTYEQYF. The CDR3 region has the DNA TGCAGCGTTTTTGACGCGGGGATGACCTACGAGCAGTACTTC.

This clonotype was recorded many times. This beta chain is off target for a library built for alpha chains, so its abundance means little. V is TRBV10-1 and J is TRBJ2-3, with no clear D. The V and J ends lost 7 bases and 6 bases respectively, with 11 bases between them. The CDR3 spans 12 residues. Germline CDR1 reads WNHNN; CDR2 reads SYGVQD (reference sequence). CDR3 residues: CASTDQWDTQYF. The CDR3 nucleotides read TGCGCCAGCACCGATCAGTGGGATACGCAGTATTTT.

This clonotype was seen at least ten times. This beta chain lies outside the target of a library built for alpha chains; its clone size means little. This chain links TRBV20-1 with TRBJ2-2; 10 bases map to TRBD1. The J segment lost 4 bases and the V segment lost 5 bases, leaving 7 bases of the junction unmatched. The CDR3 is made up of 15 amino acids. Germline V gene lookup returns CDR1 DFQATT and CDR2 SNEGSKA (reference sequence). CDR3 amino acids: CSARRGQGGTGELFF. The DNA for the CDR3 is TGCAGTGCTCGCCGAGGACAGGGGGGCACCGGGGAGCTGTTTTTT.

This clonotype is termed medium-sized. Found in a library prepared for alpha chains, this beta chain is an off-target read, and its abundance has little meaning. The CDR3 region is CSVEDNETQYF. In nucleotides, the CDR3 is TGCAGCGTTGAAGATAATGAGACCCAGTACTTC. The gene calls are TRBV29-1 and TRBJ2-5; D is ambiguous. Germline CDR1 reads SQVTM; CDR2 reads ANQGSEA. V lost 0 bases to trimming and J lost 5 bases, with 4 bases between them. The CDR3 has 11 residues.

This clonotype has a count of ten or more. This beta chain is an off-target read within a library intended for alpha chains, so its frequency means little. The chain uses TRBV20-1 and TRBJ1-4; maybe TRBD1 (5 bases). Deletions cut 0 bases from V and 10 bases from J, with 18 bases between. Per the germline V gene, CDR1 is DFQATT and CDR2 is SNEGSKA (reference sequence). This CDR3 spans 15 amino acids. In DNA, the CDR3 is TGCAGTGCTAGAGATACGGGGGAAGGGTTAGGAAAACTGTTTTTT. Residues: CSARDTGEGLGKLFF.

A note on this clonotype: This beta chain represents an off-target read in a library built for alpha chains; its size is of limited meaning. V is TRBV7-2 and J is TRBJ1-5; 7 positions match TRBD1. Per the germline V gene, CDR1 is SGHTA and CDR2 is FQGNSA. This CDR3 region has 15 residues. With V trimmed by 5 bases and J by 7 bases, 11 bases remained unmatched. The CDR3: CASSAETGSGQPQHF. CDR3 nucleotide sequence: TGTGCCAGCAGCGCCGAGACAGGGAGTGGACAGCCCCAGCATTTT.

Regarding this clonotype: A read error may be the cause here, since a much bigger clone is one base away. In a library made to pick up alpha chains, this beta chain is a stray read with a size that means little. The CDR3 loop is CSARDVTGGYELYF. In DNA form, the CDR3 reads TGCAGTGCTAGAGATGTAACGGGAGGGTACGAGCTGTACTTC. The chain recombines TRBV20-1 with TRBJ2-7; 8 bases match TRBD2. The CDR3 spans 14 residues. Germline CDR1 reads DFQATT; CDR2 reads SNEGSKA (reference sequence).

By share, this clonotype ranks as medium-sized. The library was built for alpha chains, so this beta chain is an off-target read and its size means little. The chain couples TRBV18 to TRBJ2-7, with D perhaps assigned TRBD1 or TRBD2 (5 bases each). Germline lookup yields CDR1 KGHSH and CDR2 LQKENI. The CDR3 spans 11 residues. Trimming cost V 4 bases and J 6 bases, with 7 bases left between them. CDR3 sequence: CASSQGTEQYF. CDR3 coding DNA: TGTGCCAGCTCACAGGGGACCGAGCAGTACTTC.

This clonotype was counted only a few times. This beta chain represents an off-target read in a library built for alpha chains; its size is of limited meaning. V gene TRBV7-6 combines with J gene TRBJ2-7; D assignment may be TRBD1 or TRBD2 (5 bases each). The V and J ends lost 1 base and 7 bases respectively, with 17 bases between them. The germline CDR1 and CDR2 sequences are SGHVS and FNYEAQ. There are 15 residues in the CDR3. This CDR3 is CASSLGDPGRKEQYF. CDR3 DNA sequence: TGTGCCAGCAGCTTAGGGGACCCCGGACGGAAGGAGCAGTACTTC.

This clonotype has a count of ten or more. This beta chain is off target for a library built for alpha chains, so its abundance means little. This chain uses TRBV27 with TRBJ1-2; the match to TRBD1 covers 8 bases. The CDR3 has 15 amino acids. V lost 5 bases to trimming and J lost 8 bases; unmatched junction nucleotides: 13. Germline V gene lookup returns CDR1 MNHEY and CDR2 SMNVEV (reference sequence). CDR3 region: CASSLYAGQVEGYTF. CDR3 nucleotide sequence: TGTGCCAGCAGTCTATATGCGGGACAGGTGGAAGGCTACACCTTC.

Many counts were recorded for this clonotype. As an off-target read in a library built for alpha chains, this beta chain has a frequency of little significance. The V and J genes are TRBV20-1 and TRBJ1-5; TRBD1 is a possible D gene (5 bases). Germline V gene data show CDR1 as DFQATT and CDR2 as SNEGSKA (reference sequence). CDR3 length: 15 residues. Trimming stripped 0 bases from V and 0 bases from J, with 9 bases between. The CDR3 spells CSAREGANSNQPQHF. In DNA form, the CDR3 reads TGCAGTGCTAGAGAAGGGGCCAATAGCAATCAGCCCCAGCATTTT.